This TCR beta chain was identified in a study of blood T cell repertoires in COVID-19. Trimming left V 7 bases short and J 13 bases short, with 14 bases between. CDR1 and CDR2 from the germline V gene are MNHEY and SMNVEV (reference sequence). The CDR3 is 12 amino acids. The method was immunoSEQ multiplex PCR; TCRdb's version includes in-frame clones alone and lacks a portion of them. The sample shows roughly 250,000 clones, approximately 90% of them seen only once. Donors in Cohort 3 who had recovered were those with two negative PCRs, healthcare professional clearance, or resolution of their symptoms.

Sequencing input: PBMCs or T cells enriched from blood (not recorded which). The source of this sequence is a woman aged 18-29 years who had recovered from COVID-19. This chain links TRBV27 with TRBJ1-6, with a possible D match to TRBD1 (5 bases). The CDR3 DNA sequence: TGTGCCAGCAAATTCCAGGGTTTTCCCCTCCACTTT. Encoded protein: CASKFQGFPLHF.